A single sample gave rise to the 29 T cell receptor beta chains below, sequenced in a study of blood T cells in healthy people across ages. The authors ran a second PCR of 7 to 11 cycles using a sample-barcoded 5' primer and a J-beta primer mix. TCRdb analysed the 5' RACE reads with MiXCR anew, one entry per CDR3 protein. The sample consists of around 600,000 distinct CDR3 sequences, 47% of them appearing once. Sequencing was carried out using blood. Receptors originate from an older man in good health.

The V and J genes are TRBV20-1 and TRBJ2-1, with TRBD2 identical over 12 bases. Trimming cost V 4 bases and J 3 bases; bases outside gene matches: 1. This CDR3 has 14 amino acids. Germline CDR1 DFQATT, CDR2 SNEGSKA (reference sequence). This CDR3 reads CSAKTSGSYNEQFF. The CDR3 nucleotides read TGCAGTGCTAAGACTAGCGGGAGCTACAATGAGCAGTTCTTC.

This clonotype was recorded at least ten times. The rearrangement uses TRBV6-6 and TRBJ2-3, with TRBD2 identical over 9 bases. In germline, CDR1 is MNHNY, CDR2 SVGAGI (reference sequence). The V and J ends lost 6 bases and 4 bases, in that order; junction bases with no gene match: 11. This CDR3 comprises 16 residues. The CDR3 here is CASRPDSGRGPDTQYF. CDR3 nucleotide sequence: TGTGCCAGCAGACCCGATAGCGGGAGAGGGCCAGATACGCAGTATTTT.

Many counts were recorded for this clonotype. This chain uses TRBV6-6 with TRBJ2-7; 7 nucleotides match TRBD2. V was clipped by 0 bases and J by 3 bases; unmatched bases: 8. Germline V gene data show CDR1 as MNHNY and CDR2 as SVGAGI (reference sequence). This CDR3 region has 16 residues. The CDR3 nucleotides are TGTGCCAGCAGTTACTCGAGGGCGGGAGCCAGCTACGAGCAGTACTTC. The encoded protein is CASSYSRAGASYEQYF.

This sequence joins TRBV20-1 and TRBJ2-7, with 7 nucleotides matching TRBD2. The length of the CDR3 is 15 residues. Germline V gene data show CDR1 as DFQATT and CDR2 as SNEGSKA (reference sequence). V shed 5 bases and J 2 bases; nucleotides not matched to a gene: 12. CDR3 bases: TGCAGTGCTTTCTCCAAGCGGGGAGCCGCCTACGAGCAGTACTTC. Protein product: CSAFSKRGAAYEQYF.

This chain uses TRBV2 with TRBJ2-1; D unresolved. With 4 bases removed from V and 4 bases from J, the gap between germline ends came to 11 bases. Germline V gives CDR1 SNHLY, CDR2 FYNNEI. This CDR3 has 14 amino acids. The DNA of the CDR3 is TGTGCCAGCAGTGTGCTAGACCCTTACAATGAGCAGTTCTTC. Translating it yields CASSVLDPYNEQFF.

A few counts support this clonotype. The chain employs TRBV21-1 and TRBJ1-2. TRBV21-1 is labeled a pseudogene. CDR3 length: 14 amino acids. The CDR3: CASSKGRGFYGYTF. For the CDR3, the DNA is TGTGCCAGCAGCAAAGGACGAGGGTTCTATGGCTACACCTTC.

The chain carries TRBV20-1 and TRBJ2-3, with 11 positions matching TRBD2. The germline CDR1 and CDR2 sequences are DFQATT and SNEGSKA (reference sequence). Trimming removed 5 bases from V and 2 bases from J; junction bases left unmatched: 6. The CDR3 totals 15 residues. The CDR3 loop is CSAPRLAGNTDTQYF. The CDR3 coding sequence is TGCAGTGCTCCAAGACTAGCGGGGAACACAGATACGCAGTATTTT.

The chain carries TRBV20-1 and TRBJ2-5; 9 positions match TRBD2. V trimming: 5 bases; J trimming: 6 bases; junction bases outside the gene matches: 10. The V gene's germline CDR1 is DFQATT and CDR2 SNEGSKA (reference sequence). The CDR3 extends over 14 amino acids. CDR3 DNA: TGCAGTGCTTCCCTAGCGGGAAACGTAAAGACCCAGTACTTC. Residues: CSASLAGNVKTQYF.

This chain uses TRBV24-1 with TRBJ2-1; 8 nucleotides line up with TRBD2. CDR1 is KGHDR and CDR2 is SFDVKD in the germline V gene. J was trimmed by 2 bases and V by 5 bases; bases with no gene match: 4. CDR3 length: 15 amino acids. The CDR3: CATSATAGAYNEQFF. CDR3 bases: TGTGCCACCAGTGCCACAGCGGGGGCCTACAATGAGCAGTTCTTC.

There are a few counts of this clonotype. This chain joins TRBV5-8 and TRBJ2-6, with 7 bases that match TRBD1. The CDR3 loop spans 16 amino acids. The V gene end was trimmed by 6 bases and the J gene end by 0 bases; junction bases not matched to a gene: 6. Per germline, CDR1 SGHTS and CDR2 YDEGEE. This CDR3 is CASIRTGSSGANVLTF. The CDR3 nucleotides read TGTGCCAGCATCCGGACAGGTTCCTCTGGGGCCAACGTCCTGACTTTC.

The V gene is TRBV9, the J gene TRBJ1-2; D is uncertain. Trimming removed 0 bases from V and 4 bases from J, with 16 bases in between. Germline CDR1 SGDLS, CDR2 YYNGEE. The CDR3 loop spans 16 amino acids. The CDR3: CASSVEQEGGPYGYTF. The CDR3 coding sequence is TGTGCCAGCAGCGTAGAGCAAGAGGGCGGACCCTATGGCTACACCTTC.

V is TRBV7-2 and J is TRBJ2-7, with D possibly matching TRBD1 (6 bases). The CDR3 has 13 residues. The V end lost 10 bases, the J end lost 0 bases, and 13 bases lay between the germline ends. Germline V CDR1 and CDR2: SGHTA, FQGNSA. This chain's CDR3 is CATRGRNSYEQYF. Here the CDR3 DNA reads TGTGCCACCAGGGGACGGAACTCCTACGAGCAGTACTTC.

The chain joins TRBV7-2 to TRBJ2-3; D is uncertain. V was cut by 5 bases and J by 4 bases, with 7 bases left in between. The CDR3 spans 12 residues. Germline CDR1 SGHTA, CDR2 FQGNSA. For the CDR3, the DNA is TGTGCCAGCAGCAAGGCCTCAGATACGCAGTATTTT. This gives the protein CASSKASDTQYF.

This clonotype was observed a few times. The chain employs TRBV25-1 and TRBJ2-5; D not resolved. CDR1 MGHDK and CDR2 SYGVNS come from the germline V gene. The V end was cut by 3 bases, the J end by 4 bases, with 15 bases between. CDR3 length equals 15 residues. CDR3 nucleotide sequence: TGTGCCAGCAGTGACGGAAATAACTTCATAGAGACCCAGTACTTC. Amino acids: CASSDGNNFIETQYF.

The table lists this clonotype with a few counts. This chain connects TRBV7-2 to TRBJ2-7, with 8 bases aligning to TRBD1. The CDR3 loop spans 16 amino acids. V lost 0 bases to trimming and J lost 3 bases; unmatched junction nucleotides: 7. The germline CDR1 and CDR2 sequences are SGHTA and FQGNSA. The CDR3 loop is CASSLAIRTGLYEQYF. The DNA of the CDR3 is TGTGCCAGCAGCTTAGCGATCAGGACAGGGCTCTACGAGCAGTACTTC.

The rearrangement uses TRBV7-9 and TRBJ2-3; 9 nucleotides agree with TRBD2. Germline CDR1 SEHNR, CDR2 FQNEAQ (reference sequence). This CDR3 spans 15 amino acids. J gave up 2 bases and V 4 bases, and 4 bases lay outside the gene matches. The CDR3 here is CASSSLAGPTDTQYF. CDR3 coding DNA: TGTGCCAGCAGCTCCCTAGCGGGACCCACAGATACGCAGTATTTT.

The V and J genes are TRBV7-2 and TRBJ2-7; no clear D. Trimming removed 1 base from V and 0 bases from J, with 10 bases in between. The CDR3 runs to 15 residues. CDR1 and CDR2 from the germline V gene are SGHTA and FQGNSA. The DNA for the CDR3 is TGTGCCAGCAGCTTAGATGGGCCGAGCTCCTACGAGCAGTACTTC. The encoded protein is CASSLDGPSSYEQYF.

The V gene is TRBV20-1, the J gene TRBJ1-1, with D possibly being TRBD1 (5 bases). The CDR3 length is 13 residues. Germline V gene sequence: CDR1 DFQATT, CDR2 SNEGSKA (reference sequence). The V end lost 6 bases, the J end lost 7 bases, and 18 bases lay between the germline ends. CDR3 coding DNA: TGCAGTGCCAGCGATGGGGGATCAGGTGAAGCTTTCTTT. Residues: CSASDGGSGEAFF.

The chain combines TRBV4-2 with TRBJ2-3; TRBD2 matches at 7 bases. This CDR3 has 17 residues. Germline-derived CDR1 and CDR2 are LGHNA and YNFKEQ. Trimming at V came to 0 bases and at J to 0 bases, leaving 6 bases not matched to a gene. The CDR3 sequence is CASSQDPGLTSTDTQYF. CDR3 DNA sequence: TGTGCCAGCAGCCAAGATCCGGGACTAACCAGCACAGATACGCAGTATTTT.

This clonotype has just a few counts. The chain has TRBV20-1 and TRBJ2-7; D not certain. Trimming cost V 5 bases and J 0 bases, with 5 bases left between them. In germline, CDR1 is DFQATT, CDR2 SNEGSKA (reference sequence). This CDR3 has 11 residues. CDR3 sequence: CSAGLSYEQYF. DNA of the CDR3: TGCAGTGCTGGGCTCTCCTACGAGCAGTACTTC.

This clonotype appeared a few times. The J gene is TRBJ2-2, the V gene TRBV7-8; a weak D match, TRBD2 (7 bases). The germline V gene has CDR1 SGHVS and CDR2 FQNEAQ. Trimming stripped 4 bases from V and 5 bases from J, with 14 bases between. The CDR3 runs to 15 residues. CDR3 amino acids: CASSSRGGNTGELFF. In nucleotides, the CDR3 is TGTGCCAGCAGCTCAAGGGGGGGGAATACCGGGGAGCTGTTTTTT.

About this clonotype: A much larger clone lies one base from this, so it may be a read error. J is TRBJ2-5 and V is TRBV20-1; D unresolved. This CDR3 has 13 amino acids. V gave up 0 bases and J gave up 0 bases, with 5 bases separating them. CDR1 is DFQATT and CDR2 is SNEGSKA in the germline V gene (reference sequence). The CDR3 DNA reads TGCAGTGCTAGAGATCCCAACCAAGAGACCCAGTACTTC. Amino acid sequence: CSARDPNQETQYF.

This clonotype was observed a handful of times. The chain links TRBV6-6 to TRBJ1-6, with 9 bases lining up with TRBD1. The CDR3 consists of 14 residues. With 2 bases clipped from V and 7 bases from J, the junction kept 0 bases outside the gene matches. Germline CDR1 reads MNHNY; CDR2 reads SVGAGI (reference sequence). CDR3 amino acids: CASSYGQGNSPLHF. The CDR3 DNA reads TGTGCCAGCAGTTACGGACAGGGGAATTCACCCCTCCACTTT.

J is TRBJ2-3 and V is TRBV30; 9 nucleotides match TRBD1. J lost 9 bases, V lost 3 bases, and 16 bases had no gene match. Germline CDR1 GTSNPN, CDR2 SVGIG (reference sequence). The CDR3 has 16 amino acids. The CDR3 DNA reads as TGTGCCTGGAGACAACGGGACAGGGAGTTCCAAAGGACGCAGTATTTT. This encodes CAWRQRDREFQRTQYF.

V usage is TRBV28 and J usage is TRBJ2-7; D is undetermined. Germline V gene sequence: CDR1 MDHEN, CDR2 SYDVKM. The CDR3 is 16 amino acids. Trimming left V 4 bases short and J 0 bases short, with 16 bases between. CDR3 nucleotide sequence: TGTGCCAGCAGTTCAGCGTTTAAAATTAGCTCCTACGAGCAGTACTTC. It specifies CASSSAFKISSYEQYF.

This chain joins TRBV6-6 and TRBJ2-1; 7 bases map to TRBD1. The CDR3 totals 16 residues. The junction had 9 bases not matched to a gene; V was cut back by 0 bases and J by 7 bases. Germline V CDR1 and CDR2: MNHNY, SVGAGI (reference sequence). As DNA, the CDR3 is TGTGCCAGCAGTTACTCTACACAGGGGATCTCGAATGAGCAGTTCTTC. It is translated as CASSYSTQGISNEQFF.

This clonotype showed up just a few times. The chain carries TRBV7-2 and TRBJ2-1; the match to TRBD2 covers 8 bases. CDR1 and CDR2 (germline): SGHTA, FQGNSA. This CDR3 region has 16 residues. V trimming: 3 bases; J trimming: 1 base; junction bases outside the gene matches: 5. CDR3 sequence: CASSFNSGASYNEQFF. The CDR3 nucleotides are TGTGCCAGCAGCTTTAATAGCGGGGCTTCCTACAATGAGCAGTTCTTC.

The sample holds a few counts of this clonotype. This chain links TRBV7-2 with TRBJ2-5; 11 bases are shared with TRBD2. The DNA end favors TRBJ2-7, so the J call may be wrong. The germline V gene encodes CDR1 SGHTA and CDR2 FQGNSA. The CDR3 is 15 amino acids. CDR3 region: CASSELAGAGNEQYF. DNA of the CDR3: TGTGCCAGCAGCGAACTAGCGGGAGCCGGCAACGAGCAGTACTTC.

The chain links TRBV3-1 to TRBJ2-7; D might be TRBD1 (5 bases). The CDR3 spans 13 residues. Trimming removed 5 bases from V and 4 bases from J, with 12 bases in between. The germline CDR1 and CDR2 sequences are LGHDT and YNNKEL (reference sequence). DNA of the CDR3: TGTGCCAGCAGCACCCAGTCAGGGTACGAGCAGTACTTC. Amino acids: CASSTQSGYEQYF.